One T cell receptor (beta chain) is described in this entry. No antigen is known for it. No qualities accompany the bases; no much larger clone lies one base away. The CDR3 contains 12 residues, cysteine and phenylalanine counted. Only the CDR3 DNA is retained, 36 bases long and in frame from the first base. V gives up 3 bases and J gives up 6 bases, and the segment between their germline ends measures 9 bases. For CDR1 and CDR2, the germline V gene (reference sequence) lists SEHNR and FQNEAQ. The CDR3 regions of human TCRbeta chains were subjected to immunosequencing. In the authors' own workflow: Repertoire TCRs were matched against a reference library of SARS-CoV-2-specific TCRs generated with the MIRA antigen-specificity platform. Breadth was defined as the fraction of unique TCRs that were SARS-CoV-2-associated, and depth was defined as the fraction of total T cells that were SARS-CoV-2-associated. Each spike-specific TCR was assigned to its reactive spike region and to a CD4 or CD8 class using the MIRA data. Log10-transformed breadth and depth values were compared by one-way ANOVA with Sidak's multiple comparisons tests. Held by TCRdb, this immuneACCESS table contains in-frame sequences only and omits some clones. Under half of the omission traces to an unresolved V gene where checked; the cause of the rest is unknown. V and J calls and clone size are as listed in that table; D and trimming were resolved from the DNA. Present in this sample are over 150,000 clones, around 89% of which were seen just once. The ten largest clonotypes hold less than 3.5% of the sample.

These data originate in a study of T cell responses to AZD1222 COVID-19 vaccine (dated by TCRdb to 2020 to 2022). For the study in its entirety: Because spike-specific TCR depth and breadth did not differ between the two schedules, AZD1222 recipients who got a second dose at roughly 4 weeks were pooled with those who got a second dose at roughly 12 weeks. TCR sequencing was performed for 230 to 250 trial participants, of whom 207 were given two doses of AZD1222 and approximately 25 were given two doses of MenACWY control vaccine. Trial participants were enrolled by age into subgroups of 18-55, 56-69 and 70-plus years, and around 150, 29 and 61 TCR-sequenced participants, respectively, were included in these subgroups.

Summary of the overall study and its limitations: Participants were mostly white British and included more females than males, and it was suggested by the authors that clonal diversity may have been underestimated. Reportedly, almost half of the unique spike-specific TCRs recognized epitopes lying outside the regions that are mutated in the B.1.351 and B.1.1.7 variants. After two AZD1222 doses, spike-specific TCR breadth and depth were significantly higher than at day 0 and than in MenACWY recipients. Because no samples from the day 14 peak response were available, repertoires could be characterized only after the peak T cell response. In the small 56-69-year group, the increase in depth fell short of significance, most likely because of low power. Conclusions about previously exposed vaccinees were limited because only six AZD1222 recipients were SARS-CoV-2 seropositive at baseline. The whole spike protein was spanned by vaccine-associated CD4 TCRs, and dominant responses were seen in regions 160-218 and 743-854.

Interpreted using the paper, the time point label stands for: baseline before first vaccination. Samples from vaccinated people were obtained from the UK trials COV001 and COV002, which included a single-blind randomized controlled phase 2/3 trial of AZD1222 (ChAdOx1 nCoV-19) in healthy adults. For TCRbeta chain sequencing, PBMC samples were collected from trial participants at day 0 and at day 28 after the second dose. Sequencing was performed on peripheral blood, taken on day 0 of AZD1222 vaccination. The TCR originated in an adult in good health. The V and J genes are TRBV7-9 and TRBJ2-7, with the D gene not confidently named. The CDR3 is CASSFSALEQYF. The DNA reads as follows: TGTGCCAGCAGCTTTTCCGCACTCGAGCAGTACTTC.